In its sample, the clone carrying this T cell receptor (beta chain) was seen once. Germline V gene data show CDR1 as SGDLS and CDR2 as YYNGEE. The CDR3 is made up of 16 amino acids. The ends were cut back, 0 bases at V and 4 bases at J, with 13 bases in the middle. The method was immunoSEQ multiplex PCR; TCRdb's version includes in-frame clones alone and lacks a portion of them. The table has a few hundred thousand clones, approximately 86% seen once. These data belong to a study of blood T cell repertoires in COVID-19. Sequencing input: peripheral blood. The V gene is TRBV9, the J gene TRBJ2-2; D uncertain. The receptor was isolated from a human donor with COVID-19, enrolled during active disease. The donor label of this sample is uncertain. As DNA, the CDR3 is TGTGCCAGCAGCGTAGCGGCAGGATCGAGCACCGGGGAGCTGTTTTTT. It translates to CASSVAAGSSTGELFF.